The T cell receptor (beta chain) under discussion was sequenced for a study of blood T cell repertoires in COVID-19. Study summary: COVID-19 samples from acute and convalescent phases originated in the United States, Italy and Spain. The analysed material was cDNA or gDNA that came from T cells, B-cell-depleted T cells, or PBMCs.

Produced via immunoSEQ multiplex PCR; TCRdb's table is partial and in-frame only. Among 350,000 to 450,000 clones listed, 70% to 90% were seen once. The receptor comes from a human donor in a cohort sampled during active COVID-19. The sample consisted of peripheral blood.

The CDR3: CASSRMDTRNTIYF. The DNA of the CDR3 is TGTGCCAGCAGCCGAATGGACACCAGAAACACCATATATTTT. V is TRBV5-6 and J is TRBJ1-3; D perhaps matches TRBD1 (5 bases). The V end lost 4 bases, the J end lost 5 bases, and 13 bases lay between the germline ends. Germline V CDR1 and CDR2: SGHDT, YYEEEE. The CDR3 loop spans 14 amino acids.